This T cell receptor (beta chain) is drawn from a study of blood T cell repertoires in COVID-19. The overall study: From the United States, Italy and Spain came samples of acute and convalescent COVID-19. From T cells, B-cell-depleted T cells, or PBMCs came the material, which was cDNA or gDNA.

Per the authors' pipeline: Estimation of nucleated cell counts was performed using reference gene primer amplification. The protocol was immunoSEQ multiplex PCR, while the TCRdb copy is restricted to in-frame clones and leaves out a portion. From that table come the V and J calls and clone size; the DNA was used to work out D and trimming. In the table there are tens of thousands of clones, roughly 84% of which are singletons. V was trimmed by 2 bases and J by 1 base, leaving 11 bases between them. Germline V gene data show CDR1 as SGHVS and CDR2 as FNYEAQ. This CDR3 region has 16 residues. The source material was peripheral blood. This clonotype was obtained from a man aged 50 to 59 with active COVID-19. The rearrangement joins TRBV7-6 to TRBJ2-2, with D possibly matching TRBD2 (5 bases). CDR3 bases: TGTGCCAGCAGCTTAATGCGGGTAGAGAACACCGGGGAGCTGTTTTTT. Translation: CASSLMRVENTGELFF.